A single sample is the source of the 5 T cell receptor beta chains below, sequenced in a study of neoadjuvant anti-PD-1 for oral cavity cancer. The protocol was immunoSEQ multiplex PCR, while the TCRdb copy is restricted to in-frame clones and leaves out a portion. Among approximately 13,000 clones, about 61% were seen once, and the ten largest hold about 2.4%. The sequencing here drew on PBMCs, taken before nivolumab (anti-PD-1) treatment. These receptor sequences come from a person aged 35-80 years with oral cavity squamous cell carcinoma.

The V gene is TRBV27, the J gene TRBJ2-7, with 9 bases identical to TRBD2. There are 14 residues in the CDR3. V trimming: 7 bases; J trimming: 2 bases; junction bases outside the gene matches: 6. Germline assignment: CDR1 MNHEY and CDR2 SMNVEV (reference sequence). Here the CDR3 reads CASKRVAGAYEQYF. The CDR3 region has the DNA TGTGCCAGCAAAAGGGTAGCGGGAGCCTACGAGCAGTACTTC.

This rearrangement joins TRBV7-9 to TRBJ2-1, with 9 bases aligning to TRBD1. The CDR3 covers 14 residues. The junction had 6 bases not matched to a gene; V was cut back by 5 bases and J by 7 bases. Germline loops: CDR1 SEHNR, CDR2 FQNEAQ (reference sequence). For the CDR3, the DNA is TGTGCCAGCAGCCCCGGGACAGGGAATAATGAGCAGTTCTTC. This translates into CASSPGTGNNEQFF.

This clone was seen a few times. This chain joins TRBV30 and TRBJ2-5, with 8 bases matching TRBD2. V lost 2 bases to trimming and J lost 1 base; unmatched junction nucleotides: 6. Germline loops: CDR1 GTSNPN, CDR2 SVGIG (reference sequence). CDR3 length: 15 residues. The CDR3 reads CAWSLSGGGQETQYF. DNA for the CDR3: TGTGCCTGGAGTCTGAGCGGGGGCGGCCAAGAGACCCAGTACTTC.

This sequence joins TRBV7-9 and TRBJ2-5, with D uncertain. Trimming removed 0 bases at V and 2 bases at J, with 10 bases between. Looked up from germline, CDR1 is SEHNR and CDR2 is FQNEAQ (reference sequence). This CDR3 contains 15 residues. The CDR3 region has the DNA TGTGCCAGCAGCTTAGCGCTTCGGAAGCAAGAGACCCAGTACTTC. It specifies CASSLALRKQETQYF. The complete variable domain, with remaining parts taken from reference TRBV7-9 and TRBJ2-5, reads DTGVSQNPRHKITKRGQNVTFRCDPISEHNRLYWYRQTLGQGPEFLTYFQNEAQLEKSRLLSDRFSAERPKGSFSTLEIQRTEQGDSAMYLCASSLALRKQETQYFGPGTRLLVL.

DNA of the CDR3: TGTGCCAGCACGATGGGGGGGACCTACAATGAGCAGTTCTTC. This gives the protein CASTMGGTYNEQFF. V and J are TRBV7-9 and TRBJ2-1; TRBD2 matches at 7 bases. Germline CDR1 reads SEHNR; CDR2 reads FQNEAQ (reference sequence). The V gene end was trimmed by 7 bases and the J gene end by 2 bases; junction bases not matched to a gene: 5. This CDR3 is 14 amino acids long.